A single sample gave rise to the 17 T cell receptor beta chains below, sequenced in a study of blood T cell repertoires in COVID-19. Data came from immunoSEQ multiplex PCR; TCRdb stores just in-frame clones and leaves some out. The sample includes roughly 300,000 clones, 80% to 90% of them seen just once. Specimen: peripheral blood. These receptor sequences come from a woman between 50 and 59 years old who had recovered from COVID-19.

This chain joins TRBV19 and TRBJ2-2; TRBD2 matches 12 bases. The CDR3 is 16 amino acids. The J segment lost 4 bases and the V segment lost 4 bases, leaving 4 bases of the junction unmatched. The V gene's germline CDR1 is LNHDA and CDR2 SQIVND (reference sequence). CDR3 DNA sequence: TGTGCCAGTAGTAGACTAGCGGGAGTCCGCACCGGGGAGCTGTTTTTT. Protein product: CASSRLAGVRTGELFF.

V is TRBV12-3 or TRBV12-4 and J is TRBJ2-7; D is undetermined. The CDR3 sequence is 12 residues long. With 3 bases removed from V and 6 bases from J, the gap between germline ends came to 9 bases. The CDR3 DNA sequence: TGTGCCAGCAGTTTGATGTTGCGCGAGCAGTACTTC. Protein: CASSLMLREQYF.

The genes are TRBV12-3 or TRBV12-4 and TRBJ1-1, with 7 bases fitting TRBD1. The CDR3 covers 12 residues. Trimming at V came to 5 bases and at J to 6 bases, leaving 3 bases not matched to a gene. The CDR3 DNA reads as TGTGCCAGCAGTCGGACAGGCGCTGAAGCTTTCTTT. Translated: CASSRTGAEAFF.

V gene TRBV9 combines with J gene TRBJ2-2; D unclear. Per germline, CDR1 SGDLS and CDR2 YYNGEE. The CDR3 consists of 17 residues. V was shortened by 0 bases and J by 2 bases, with 14 bases between the two germline ends. The CDR3 region is CASSVGYRGLNTGELFF. The CDR3 DNA reads TGTGCCAGCAGCGTAGGATATCGAGGCCTCAACACCGGGGAGCTGTTTTTT.

The rearrangement links TRBV6-1 to TRBJ2-1, with 8 positions matching TRBD1. The V gene end was trimmed by 2 bases and the J gene end by 9 bases; junction bases not matched to a gene: 6. CDR3 length equals 14 residues. The V gene's germline CDR1 is MNHNS and CDR2 SASEGT. CDR3 in amino acids: CASSETVTGGEQFF. The CDR3 nucleotides read TGTGCCAGCAGTGAAACTGTTACAGGGGGTGAGCAGTTCTTC.

The V gene is TRBV5-6, the J gene TRBJ2-7; 8 bases are shared with TRBD1. This CDR3 spans 14 amino acids. V lost 2 bases and J lost 6; bases outside the gene matches: 7. Germline lookup yields CDR1 SGHDT and CDR2 YYEEEE. The CDR3: CASSFDYRGSEQYF. In DNA form, the CDR3 reads TGTGCCAGCAGCTTCGACTACAGGGGGTCCGAGCAGTACTTC.

This clone was seen ten or more times. V is TRBV2 and J is TRBJ2-7; D ambiguous. V was cut by 4 bases and J by 6 bases, with 4 bases left in between. This CDR3 spans 10 amino acids. Per germline, CDR1 SNHLY and CDR2 FYNNEI. CDR3 nucleotide sequence: TGTGCCAGCAGTGGCGTCGAGCAGTACTTC. Protein sequence: CASSGVEQYF.

The gene calls are TRBV19 and TRBJ2-7; 8 bases map to TRBD1. CDR1 LNHDA and CDR2 SQIVND come from the germline V gene (reference sequence). This CDR3 has 14 residues. V was pared by 5 bases and J by 2 bases, with 5 bases of the junction left unmatched. The CDR3 nucleotides are TGTGCCAGTAGTTCCGGGACAGGAGCCTACGAGCAGTACTTC. The encoded protein is CASSSGTGAYEQYF.

This clone was recorded only once. The chain couples TRBV28 to TRBJ2-7; 12 nucleotides match TRBD2. CDR1 is MDHEN and CDR2 is SYDVKM in the germline V gene. CDR3 length: 16 amino acids. Unmatched junction bases numbered 4, after V lost 2 bases and J lost 2 bases. The CDR3 here is CASSLMTSGRPYEQYF. CDR3 bases: TGTGCCAGCAGTTTAATGACTAGCGGGAGACCCTACGAGCAGTACTTC.

This clone was seen more than once but under ten times. The gene calls are TRBV19 and TRBJ1-1; 8 bases align to TRBD1. Trimming removed 6 bases from V and 3 bases from J; junction bases left unmatched: 9. The germline CDR1 and CDR2 sequences are LNHDA and SQIVND (reference sequence). This CDR3 region has 15 residues. For the CDR3, the DNA is TGTGCCAGTAGAACAGGACAGGGCTATTACACTGAAGCTTTCTTT. Translation gives CASRTGQGYYTEAFF. The whole variable domain, filled in from reference TRBV19 and TRBJ1-1, reads DGGITQSPKYLFRKEGQNVTLSCEQNLNHDAMYWYRQDPGQGLRLIYYSQIVNDFQKGDIAEGYSVSREKKESFPLTVTSAQKNPTAFYLCASRTGQGYYTEAFFGQGTRLTVV.

CDR3 sequence: CASKLTRLPANEQYF. The CDR3 DNA sequence: TGTGCCAGCAAACTGACTAGACTACCGGCGAACGAGCAGTACTTC. V and J are TRBV11-2 and TRBJ2-7; maybe TRBD2 (6 bases). Trimming took 7 bases from V and 5 from J, leaving 21 bases between them. Per germline, CDR1 SGHAT and CDR2 FQNNGV. The CDR3 runs to 15 residues.

This chain joins TRBV6-6 and TRBJ1-5; D not resolved. V lost 6 bases to trimming and J lost 0 bases, with 12 bases between them. Germline assignment: CDR1 MNHNY and CDR2 SVGAGI (reference sequence). The CDR3 extends over 15 amino acids. CDR3 in DNA: TGTGCCAGCAGACAGACCTTAAATAGCAATCAGCCCCAGCATTTT. It translates to CASRQTLNSNQPQHF.

This clone was seen only once. The chain uses TRBV29-1 and TRBJ1-5, with D tentatively TRBD1 (6 bases). The CDR3 runs to 15 residues. Germline V gene sequence: CDR1 SQVTM, CDR2 ANQGSEA. V gave up 7 bases and J gave up 2 bases, with 18 bases separating them. CDR3 residues: CSARLTGSGNQPQHF. The CDR3 DNA is TGCAGCGCAAGACTCACAGGGTCTGGCAATCAGCCCCAGCATTTT.

The rearrangement joins TRBV11-2 to TRBJ1-2, with TRBD1 matching 10 bases. Germline CDR1 and CDR2: SGHAT and FQNNGV. CDR3 length: 16 residues. Unmatched junction bases numbered 8, after V lost 3 bases and J lost 4 bases. CDR3 amino acids: CASSFSGDRGIYGYTF. The CDR3 DNA reads TGTGCCAGCAGCTTTTCGGGGGACAGGGGAATCTATGGCTACACCTTC.

The V gene is TRBV11-2, the J gene TRBJ2-7; weak D call: TRBD1 (6 bases). The CDR3 runs 14 residues. Germline V CDR1 and CDR2: SGHAT, FQNNGV. Trimming removed 5 bases from V and 6 bases from J, with 17 bases in between. The CDR3 reads CASSEQGLLSEQYF. The DNA for the CDR3 is TGTGCCAGCAGCGAACAGGGATTGTTAAGCGAGCAGTACTTC.

This sequence joins TRBV5-1 and TRBJ1-4, with 7 nucleotides matching TRBD1. The germline CDR1 and CDR2 sequences are SGHRS and YFSETQ. V was clipped by 4 bases and J by 0 bases; unmatched bases: 9. This CDR3 spans 17 amino acids. CDR3 nucleotide sequence: TGCGCCAGCAGCCTCCACAGGGGACCAGCAACTAATGAAAAACTGTTTTTT. Protein product: CASSLHRGPATNEKLFF. Drawing the rest from reference TRBV5-1 and TRBJ1-4, the complete variable domain is KAGVTQTPRYLIKTRGQQVTLSCSPISGHRSVSWYQQTPGQGLQFLFEYFSETQRNKGNFPGRFSGRQFSNSRSEMNVSTLELGDSALYLCASSLHRGPATNEKLFFGSGTQLSVL.

The chain has TRBV5-1 and TRBJ1-1, with TRBD1 matching 9 bases. CDR3 size: 14 residues. CDR1 and CDR2 (germline): SGHRS, YFSETQ. V gave up 3 bases and J gave up 6 bases; unmatched junction bases: 6. This CDR3 is CASSSTGGLAEAFF. The CDR3 DNA sequence: TGCGCCAGCAGCTCTACAGGGGGCCTAGCTGAAGCTTTCTTT.